This T cell receptor (beta chain) is from a study of human T cells and chemical hapten exposure (dated by TCRdb to about 2021). At the level of the whole study: For sensitization, 2% DPC in acetone was applied to a 2 cm by 2 cm area of upper inner arm skin. For TCR sequencing, blood came from twenty-nine alopecia patients at anywhere from one to four time points (pre-sensitization, 2, 6 and 24 weeks). Patch testing was performed on the upper back with Finn chambers containing 0.01% DPC, and the patch tests were scored after 6 days according to International Contact Dermatitis Research Group standards. Weekly therapeutic DPC doses were additionally applied to the scalp of patients throughout the approximately 25-week study period. The study tracked peripheral blood TCR repertoire changes in vivo during primary and secondary sensitization to the hapten diphenylcyclopropenone (DPC) in alopecia patients. Patient blood was sampled pre-sensitization (week 0) and at 2, 6 and about 24 weeks after DPC sensitization. The patient cohort, mostly female, included alopecia areata with under or over 50% scalp involvement, alopecia totalis and alopecia universalis. Libraries were combined into a pool for sequencing, and differences in TCR yield between samples came mainly from small differences in library volumes within the pool. General conclusions and limits of the study: Patch test score was positively correlated with the number of PT1 expanded TCRs, with significance at thresholds 8, 16 and 32 but not at 4. The number of TCRs above 1 in 1000 frequency did not change with DPC sensitization; there was no evidence of global repertoire structure alterations. Compared with pre-sensitization or healthy control sets, expanded TCRs formed significantly more large CDR3 similarity clusters, which is consistent with antigen-driven responses. Because every patient had alopecia, a presumed autoimmune disease, the patients' immune response might differ from that of healthy individuals. After repeated subsampling, changes were observed in the strength of the expansion versus patch-test correlation and in the threshold at which the correlation became significant.

Library method: RACE. The sequencer was a NextSeq 500. During library preparation, unique molecular identifiers were attached to individual cDNA molecules so that TCRs could be counted quantitatively and reproducibly. For every blood RNA sample, sequencing covered both the TCR alpha and TCR beta chains. Concerning the study's data processing: The median number of TCRs per sample was approximately 98,000, ranging from about 23,224 to 750,000. The Decombinator software suite was used to annotate the V, J and CDR3 of the TCR reads. For PS versus PT1 abundance plots, all samples were subsampled to the same number of TCRs (28,000). TCRs were defined as expanded if absent before sensitization and observed at least eight times at the 2-week time point. TCRdb passed the public sequencing reads through fastp at Q25 and MiXCR, retaining productive beta sequences. When rows share a CDR3 protein, they turn into one entry using the most common DNA and genes. TCRdb's processing, not the authors' own work, is the source of the V and J calls. This sample holds around 120,000 distinct CDR3 sequences; 12% to 15% were observed only once. The ten largest account for 0.92% of the sample.

Reading from cysteine to phenylalanine, the CDR3 counts 13 amino acids. Only the CDR3 DNA stays, 39 bases, in frame from base 1. The V end loses 0 bases and the J end loses 2 bases, and a stretch of 7 bases separates them. The germline V gene (reference sequence) gives CDR1 as DFQATT and CDR2 as SNEGSKA. In regard to this clonotype: The clone's antigen remains unknown. No much larger clone exists at a distance of one base, and base qualities are not known.

The sample's time point label, decoded: patch test 1, 2 weeks after DPC sensitization. The treatment or condition label, read with the paper, signifies: therapeutic diphenylcyclopropenone sensitization with weekly scalp DPC. Blood at each patch-test visit was drawn before the patch test was applied. Eligible patients were aged 18 to 70, diagnosed with alopecia, deemed suitable for DPC therapy, and excluded if pregnant. Total RNA was extracted from unfractionated whole blood collected in Tempus Blood RNA tubes. The sample here was whole blood, taken in connection with sensitization to the hapten diphenylcyclopropenone (DPC). The sequence links TRBV20-1 to TRBJ1-2, and the D gene may be TRBD1, 5 bases matching. The sequence derives from a man younger than 35 with alopecia areata. Some clones in this sample may be carry-over from other donors' samples. The encoded CDR3 is CSAREEGNYGYTF. The DNA reads as follows: TGCAGTGCTAGAGAGGAGGGGAACTATGGCTACACCTTC.